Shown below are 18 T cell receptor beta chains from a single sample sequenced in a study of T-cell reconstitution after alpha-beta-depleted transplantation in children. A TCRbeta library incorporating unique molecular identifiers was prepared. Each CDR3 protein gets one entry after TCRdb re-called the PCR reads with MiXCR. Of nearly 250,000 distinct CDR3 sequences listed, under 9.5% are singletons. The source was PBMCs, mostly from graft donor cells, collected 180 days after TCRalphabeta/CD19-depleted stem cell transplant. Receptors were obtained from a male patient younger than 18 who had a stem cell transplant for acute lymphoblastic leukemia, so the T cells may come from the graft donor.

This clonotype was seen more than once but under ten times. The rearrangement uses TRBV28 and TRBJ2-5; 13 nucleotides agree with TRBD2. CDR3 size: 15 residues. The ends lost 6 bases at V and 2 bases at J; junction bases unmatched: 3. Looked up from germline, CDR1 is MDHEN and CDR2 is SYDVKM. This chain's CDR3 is CASSQTSGRQETQYF. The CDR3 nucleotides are TGTGCCAGCAGCCAGACTAGCGGGAGGCAAGAGACCCAGTACTTC.

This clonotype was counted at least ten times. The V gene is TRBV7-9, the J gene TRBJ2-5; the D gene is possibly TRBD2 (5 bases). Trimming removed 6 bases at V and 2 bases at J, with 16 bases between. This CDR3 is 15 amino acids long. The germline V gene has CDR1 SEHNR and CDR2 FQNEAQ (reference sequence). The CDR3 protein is CASSRSGSPQETQYF. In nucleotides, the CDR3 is TGTGCCAGCAGTCGGAGCGGATCTCCACAAGAGACCCAGTACTTC.

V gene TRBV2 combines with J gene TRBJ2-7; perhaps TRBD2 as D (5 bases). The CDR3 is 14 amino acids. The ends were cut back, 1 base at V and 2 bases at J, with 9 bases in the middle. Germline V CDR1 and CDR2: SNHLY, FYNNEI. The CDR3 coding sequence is TGTGCCAGCAGTGAAGGGCACGGGGCCTACGAGCAGTACTTC. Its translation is CASSEGHGAYEQYF. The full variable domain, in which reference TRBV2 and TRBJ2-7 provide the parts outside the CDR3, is EPEVTQTPSHQVTQMGQEVILRCVPISNHLYFYWYRQILGQKVEFLVSFYNNEISEKSEIFDDQFSVERPDGSNFTLKIRSTKLEDSAMYFCASSEGHGAYEQYFGPGTRLTVT.

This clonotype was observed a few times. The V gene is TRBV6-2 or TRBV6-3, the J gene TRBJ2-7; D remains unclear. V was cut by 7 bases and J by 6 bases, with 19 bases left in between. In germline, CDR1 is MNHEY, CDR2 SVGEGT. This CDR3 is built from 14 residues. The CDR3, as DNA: TGTGCCAGCACCACCCCCTCAAGGGTCACCGAGCAGTACTTC. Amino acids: CASTTPSRVTEQYF.

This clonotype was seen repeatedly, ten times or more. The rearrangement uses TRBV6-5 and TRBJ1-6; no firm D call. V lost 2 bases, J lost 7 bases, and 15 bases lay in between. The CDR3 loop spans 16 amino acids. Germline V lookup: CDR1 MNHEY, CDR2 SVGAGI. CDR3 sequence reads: CASSYGPRTRNSPLHF. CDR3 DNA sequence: TGTGCCAGCAGTTACGGGCCTAGGACTCGAAATTCACCCCTCCACTTT.

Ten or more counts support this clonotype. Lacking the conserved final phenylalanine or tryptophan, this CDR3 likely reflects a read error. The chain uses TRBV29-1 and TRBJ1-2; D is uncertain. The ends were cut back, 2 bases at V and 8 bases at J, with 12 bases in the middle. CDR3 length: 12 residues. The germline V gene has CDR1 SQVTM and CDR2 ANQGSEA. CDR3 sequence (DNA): TGCAGCGTTGAACGAGACACGAAAGGCTACACCCTC. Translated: CSVERDTKGYTL.

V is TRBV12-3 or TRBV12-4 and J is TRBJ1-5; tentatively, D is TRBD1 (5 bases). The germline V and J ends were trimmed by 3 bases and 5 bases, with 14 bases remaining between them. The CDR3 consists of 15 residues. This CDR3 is CASSLGRGRHQPQHF. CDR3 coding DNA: TGTGCCAGCAGTTTGGGTCGGGGGAGACATCAGCCCCAGCATTTT.

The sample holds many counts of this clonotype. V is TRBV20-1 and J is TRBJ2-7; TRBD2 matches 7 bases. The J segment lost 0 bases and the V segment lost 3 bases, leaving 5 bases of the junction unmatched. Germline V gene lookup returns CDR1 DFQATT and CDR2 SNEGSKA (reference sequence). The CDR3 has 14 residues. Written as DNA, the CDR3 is TGCAGTGCTAGCTACGGGAGGAGCTCCTACGAGCAGTACTTC. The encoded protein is CSASYGRSSYEQYF.

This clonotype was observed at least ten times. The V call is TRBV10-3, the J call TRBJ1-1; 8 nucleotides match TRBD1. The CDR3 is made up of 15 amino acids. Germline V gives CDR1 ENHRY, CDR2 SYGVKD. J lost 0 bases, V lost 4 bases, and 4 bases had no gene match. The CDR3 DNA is TGTGCCATCAGTGCGACAGGGGCGCTGAACACTGAAGCTTTCTTT. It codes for CAISATGALNTEAFF.

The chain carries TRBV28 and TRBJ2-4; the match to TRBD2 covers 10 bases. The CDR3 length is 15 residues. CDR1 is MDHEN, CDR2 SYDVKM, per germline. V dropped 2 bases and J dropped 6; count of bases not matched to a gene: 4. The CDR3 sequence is CASSLTAGGGNIQYF. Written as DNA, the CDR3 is TGTGCCAGCAGTTTAACAGCGGGAGGGGGAAACATTCAGTACTTC.

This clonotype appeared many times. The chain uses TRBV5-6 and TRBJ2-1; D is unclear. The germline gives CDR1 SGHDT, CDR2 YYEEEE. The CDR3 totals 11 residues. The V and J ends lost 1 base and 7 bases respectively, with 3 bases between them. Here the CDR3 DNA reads TGTGCCAGCAGCTTGTTAAATGAGCAGTTCTTC. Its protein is CASSLLNEQFF.

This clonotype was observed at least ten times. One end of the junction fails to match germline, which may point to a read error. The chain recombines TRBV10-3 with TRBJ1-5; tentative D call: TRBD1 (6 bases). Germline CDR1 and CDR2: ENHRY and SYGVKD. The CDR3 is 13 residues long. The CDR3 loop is CAISERDNQTQHF. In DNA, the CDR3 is TGTGCCATCAGTGAAAGGGACAATCAGACCCAGCATTTT.

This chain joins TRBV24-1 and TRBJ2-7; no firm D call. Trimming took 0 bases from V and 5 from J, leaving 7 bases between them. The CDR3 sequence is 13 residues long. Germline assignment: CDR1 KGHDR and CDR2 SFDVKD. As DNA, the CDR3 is TGTGCCACCAGTGATTTGTACGAGGACGAGCAGTACTTC. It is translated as CATSDLYEDEQYF.

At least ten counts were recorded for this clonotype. The CDR3 loop reads CASSVPGVTEAFF. Written as DNA, the CDR3 is TGTGCCAGCAGTGTTCCAGGGGTAACTGAAGCTTTCTTT. This sequence joins TRBV25-1 and TRBJ1-1, with D perhaps matching TRBD1 (6 bases). There are 13 residues in the CDR3. Trimming removed 4 bases from V and 5 bases from J, with 11 bases in between. The germline V gene encodes CDR1 MGHDK and CDR2 SYGVNS.

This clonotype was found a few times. This CDR3 reads CSVEWGVNEAFF. The CDR3 nucleotides are TGCAGCGTTGAATGGGGAGTGAATGAAGCTTTCTTT. The rearrangement links TRBV29-1 to TRBJ1-1, with unresolved D. Deletions cut 2 bases from V and 7 bases from J, with 11 bases between. CDR3 length: 12 amino acids. CDR1 and CDR2 from the germline V gene are SQVTM and ANQGSEA.

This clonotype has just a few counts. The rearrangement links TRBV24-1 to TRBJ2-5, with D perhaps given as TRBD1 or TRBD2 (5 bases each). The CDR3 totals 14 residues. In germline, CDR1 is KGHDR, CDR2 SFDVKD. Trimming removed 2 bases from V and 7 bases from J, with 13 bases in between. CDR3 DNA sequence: TGTGCCACCAGTGATTCCCACCCTGGGGGGACCCAGTACTTC. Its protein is CATSDSHPGGTQYF.

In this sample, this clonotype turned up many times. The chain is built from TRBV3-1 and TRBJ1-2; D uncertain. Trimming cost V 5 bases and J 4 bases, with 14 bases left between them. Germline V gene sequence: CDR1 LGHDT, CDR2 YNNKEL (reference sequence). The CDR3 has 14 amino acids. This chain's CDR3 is CASSYDQASYGYTF. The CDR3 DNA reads TGTGCCAGCAGCTACGACCAGGCCAGCTATGGCTACACCTTC.

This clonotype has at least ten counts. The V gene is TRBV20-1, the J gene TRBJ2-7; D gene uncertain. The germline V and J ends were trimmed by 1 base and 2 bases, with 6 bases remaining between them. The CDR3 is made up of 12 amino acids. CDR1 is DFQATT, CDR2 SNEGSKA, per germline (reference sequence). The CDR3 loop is CSARAGPYEQYF. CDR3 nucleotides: TGCAGTGCTAGAGCCGGGCCCTACGAGCAGTACTTC.